Presented here are 32 T cell receptor beta chains from one specimen sequenced in a study of a mutant IDH1 vaccine in newly diagnosed glioma. Their target antigens are unknown. Clones were read by immunoSEQ multiplex PCR, and TCRdb kept only the in-frame ones, dropping some. The sample lists roughly 64,000 clones; under 85% were seen once. Time point: week 35, safety follow-up. In every dose of vaccine, 300 ug of mutant IDH1 20-mer peptide was given alongside topical imiquimod. Here the sequenced sample was PBMCs, taken from a glioma patient whose treatment included an IDH1 peptide vaccine. Receptors originate from a man aged 45-65 years with glioma.

CDR3 sequence: CASSQDRAGTSTDTQYF. Here the CDR3 DNA reads TGCGCCAGCAGCCAAGATCGGGCCGGGACTAGCACAGATACGCAGTATTTT. The chain carries TRBV4-3 and TRBJ2-3, with D possibly TRBD2 on 6 matching bases. Trimming shortened V by 0 bases and J by 0 bases, and 13 bases separated the two germline ends. Germline CDR1 LGHNA, CDR2 YSLEER. This CDR3 contains 17 residues.

This clone was seen a handful of times. V and J are TRBV9 and TRBJ2-1; D unclear. The germline gives CDR1 SGDLS, CDR2 YYNGEE. V was shortened by 2 bases and J by 9 bases, with 18 bases between the two germline ends. This CDR3 is 15 amino acids long. The CDR3: CASSVPEPRATEQFF. The CDR3 DNA is TGTGCCAGCAGCGTCCCGGAGCCCCGTGCGACTGAGCAGTTCTTC.

This sequence joins TRBV11-2 and TRBJ1-1; TRBD1 matches 9 bases. Trimming at V came to 3 bases and at J to 9 bases, leaving 14 bases not matched to a gene. The germline gives CDR1 SGHAT, CDR2 FQNNGV. The CDR3 totals 16 residues. The CDR3 is CASSFLSRTGAAQAFF. In DNA form, the CDR3 reads TGTGCCAGCAGCTTTCTTTCTCGGACAGGGGCTGCTCAAGCTTTCTTT.

The genes are TRBV30 and TRBJ1-5, with unresolved D. Germline values: CDR1 GTSNPN, CDR2 SVGIG (reference sequence). CDR3 length equals 14 residues. V shed 5 bases and J shed 6 bases, with 17 bases lying between them. DNA for the CDR3: TGTGCCTGGGGAAGTTCCTCCCGCAGTCAGCCCCAGCATTTT. Translating it yields CAWGSSSRSQPQHF.

The chain couples TRBV9 to TRBJ2-7, with 8 bases that match TRBD1. The V gene end was trimmed by 0 bases and the J gene end by 7 bases; junction bases not matched to a gene: 9. The length of the CDR3 is 15 residues. CDR1 is SGDLS and CDR2 is YYNGEE in the germline V gene. The CDR3 region is CASSVGYGQGGEQYF. Here the CDR3 DNA reads TGTGCCAGCAGCGTAGGCTACGGACAGGGCGGGGAGCAGTACTTC.

This sequence joins TRBV6-1 and TRBJ1-2; D is perhaps TRBD1 (6 bases). The V gene's germline CDR1 is MNHNS and CDR2 SASEGT. The CDR3 has 13 residues. Between the trimmed V and J ends, which lost 0 bases and 8 bases, there was a span of 10 bases. The CDR3 is CASSEAGAGGYTF. The CDR3 DNA sequence: TGTGCCAGCAGTGAAGCGGGGGCGGGCGGCTACACCTTC.

A word on this clone: Being one base from a much bigger clone, this may be a read error. This sequence joins TRBV9 and TRBJ2-6, with 7 positions matching TRBD2. Germline V gene lookup returns CDR1 SGDLS and CDR2 YYNGEE. The CDR3 is made up of 16 amino acids. The V segment lost 0 bases and the J segment 0 bases; nucleotides outside the gene matches: 0. CDR3 region: CASSVGGGSGANVLTF. The DNA for the CDR3 is TGTGCCAGCAGCGTAGGGGGGGGCTCTGGGGCCAACGTCCTGACTTTC. The full variable domain, its missing parts supplied by reference TRBV9 and TRBJ2-6, is DSGVTQTPKHLITATGQRVTLRCSPRSGDLSVYWYQQSLDQGLQFLIQYYNGEERAKGNILERFSAQQFPDLHSELNLSSLELGDSALYFCASSVGGGSGANVLTFGAGSRLTVL.

The gene calls are TRBV2 and TRBJ1-5; D ambiguous. Trimming removed 6 bases from V and 4 bases from J, with 7 bases in between. The CDR3 contains 12 residues. Germline V gene lookup returns CDR1 SNHLY and CDR2 FYNNEI. The CDR3 is CASRGSNQPQHF. The DNA of the CDR3 is TGTGCCAGCAGGGGGTCTAATCAGCCCCAGCATTTT.

This clone was recorded only once. The rearrangement links TRBV29-1 to TRBJ2-7; D remains unclear. V shed 5 bases and J shed 3 bases, with 8 bases lying between them. Germline CDR1 and CDR2: SQVTM and ANQGSEA. The CDR3 extends over 11 amino acids. Here the CDR3 DNA reads TGCAGCGTTAGGCGAGACTACGAGCAGTACTTC. This sequence encodes CSVRRDYEQYF.

The table lists this clone with a few counts. The chain joins TRBV7-2 to TRBJ1-5; D perhaps matches TRBD1 (5 bases). This CDR3 has 15 residues. V was shortened by 5 bases and J by 0 bases, with 11 bases between the two germline ends. The germline V gene encodes CDR1 SGHTA and CDR2 FQGNSA. The CDR3 DNA reads TGTGCCAGCAGCCCCTGGGGGAATAGCAATCAGCCCCAGCATTTT. Protein sequence: CASSPWGNSNQPQHF.

There are a few counts of this clone. The V call is TRBV5-1, the J call TRBJ2-5; no clear D gene. V lost 0 bases, J lost 1 base, and 13 bases lay in between. There are 16 residues in the CDR3. CDR1 and CDR2 from the germline V gene are SGHRS and YFSETQ. The CDR3: CASSLAGSSVQETQYF. CDR3 in DNA: TGCGCCAGCAGCTTGGCCGGTAGCTCTGTCCAAGAGACCCAGTACTTC.

The CDR3 reads CASSLITRSSVYEQYF. The CDR3 DNA sequence: TGTGCCAGCAGCTTGATAACGCGATCCTCAGTCTACGAGCAGTACTTC. V and J are TRBV5-6 and TRBJ2-7; D not certain. Germline CDR1 SGHDT, CDR2 YYEEEE. The CDR3 spans 16 residues. The V end lost 1 base, the J end lost 3 bases, and 17 bases lay between the germline ends. Together with reference TRBV5-6 and TRBJ2-7, the CDR3 gives the full variable domain: DAGVTQSPTHLIKTRGQQVTLRCSPKSGHDTVSWYQQALGQGPQFIFQYYEEEERQRGNFPDRFSGHQFPNYSSELNVNALLLGDSALYLCASSLITRSSVYEQYFGPGTRLTVT.

The chain links TRBV6-6 to TRBJ2-2; the D gene is possibly TRBD2 (6 bases). The germline V gene has CDR1 MNHNY and CDR2 SVGAGI (reference sequence). Trimming stripped 6 bases from V and 1 base from J, with 15 bases between. This CDR3 spans 16 amino acids. The CDR3 loop is CASSAELAENTGELFF. CDR3 coding DNA: TGTGCCAGCAGCGCCGAACTAGCTGAGAACACCGGGGAGCTGTTTTTT.

This clone has only a few counts. This chain connects TRBV5-1 to TRBJ1-4; D is unresolved. CDR1 SGHRS and CDR2 YFSETQ come from the germline V gene. The CDR3 has 14 residues. Trimming removed 1 base from V and 7 bases from J, with 11 bases in between. The CDR3: CASSLRKASEKLFF. The CDR3, as DNA: TGCGCCAGCAGCTTGAGGAAGGCGAGTGAAAAACTGTTTTTT. Full variable domain (outside the CDR3, taken from reference TRBV5-1 and TRBJ1-4): KAGVTQTPRYLIKTRGQQVTLSCSPISGHRSVSWYQQTPGQGLQFLFEYFSETQRNKGNFPGRFSGRQFSNSRSEMNVSTLELGDSALYLCASSLRKASEKLFFGSGTQLSVL.

This clone was counted a single time. The chain links TRBV6-5 to TRBJ1-2; D unclear. CDR1 MNHEY and CDR2 SVGAGI come from the germline V gene. V lost 5 bases, J lost 3 bases, and 13 bases lay in between. The CDR3 contains 14 residues. In DNA form, the CDR3 reads TGTGCCAGCAGTAAGACGATAAAGGACTATGGCTACACCTTC. Protein sequence: CASSKTIKDYGYTF.

The table lists this clone with a count of one. The chain carries TRBV6-1 and TRBJ2-5, with D perhaps matching TRBD2 (5 bases). Per germline, CDR1 MNHNS and CDR2 SASEGT. The CDR3 runs 15 residues. The V and J ends lost 4 bases and 5 bases respectively, with 17 bases between them. In DNA, the CDR3 is TGTGCCAGCAGTGGGATGGGGAGATCTCGGGAGACCCAGTACTTC. It encodes CASSGMGRSRETQYF.

In this sample, this clone turned up once. The rearrangement links TRBV23-1 to TRBJ1-2; D unresolved. TRBV23-1 is given ORF status, its function remaining uncertain. This CDR3 has 8 residues. V dropped 8 bases and J dropped 7 bases, with 2 bases sitting between them. The CDR3 bases are TGCGCCAGCCTTGGCTACACCTTC. Encoded protein: CASLGYTF.

This clone was observed once. The CDR3 loop reads CASSENGAGDGYTF. Written as DNA, the CDR3 is TGTGCCAGCAGTGAAAATGGGGCAGGGGATGGCTACACCTTC. The rearrangement uses TRBV2 and TRBJ1-2, with D perhaps matching TRBD1 (6 bases). CDR3 size: 14 residues. Between the trimmed V and J ends, which lost 2 bases and 6 bases, there was a span of 13 bases. Germline V lookup: CDR1 SNHLY, CDR2 FYNNEI.

J is TRBJ1-2 and V is TRBV29-1; D possibly corresponds to TRBD1 (6 bases). Trimming left V 6 bases short and J 2 bases short, with 10 bases between. Germline V gene sequence: CDR1 SQVTM, CDR2 ANQGSEA. The CDR3 contains 12 residues. Here the CDR3 DNA reads TGCAGCGTCCCGACAGGAAACTATGGCTACACCTTC. Translating it yields CSVPTGNYGYTF.

V gene TRBV2 combines with J gene TRBJ2-7; 10 bases fit TRBD1. The CDR3 totals 15 residues. With V trimmed by 6 bases and J by 3 bases, 8 bases remained unmatched. Germline-derived CDR1 and CDR2 are SNHLY and FYNNEI. In nucleotides, the CDR3 is TGTGCCAGCAGCTGGACCGGGACAGGGGTCTACGAGCAGTACTTC. Encoded protein: CASSWTGTGVYEQYF.

The chain employs TRBV9 and TRBJ2-1; D is perhaps TRBD2 (7 bases). The CDR3 has 15 amino acids. The ends were cut back, 1 base at V and 4 bases at J, with 12 bases in the middle. Germline lookup yields CDR1 SGDLS and CDR2 YYNGEE. The CDR3 DNA reads as TGTGCCAGCAGCGTAACAGGGAGGGAATACAATGAGCAGTTCTTC. Protein: CASSVTGREYNEQFF.

This clone was found many times. V and J are TRBV4-3 and TRBJ2-7, with D unresolved. Germline CDR1 and CDR2: LGHNA and YSLEER. With 4 bases removed from V and 7 bases from J, the gap between germline ends came to 17 bases. This CDR3 is built from 14 residues. DNA of the CDR3: TGCGCCAGCAGCCCAGAGGATAGGGTTCGAGAGCAGTACTTC. Protein: CASSPEDRVREQYF.

V and J are TRBV18 and TRBJ1-1; D perhaps matches TRBD1 (5 bases). CDR3 length: 14 residues. Germline-derived CDR1 and CDR2 are KGHSH and LQKENI. The V end was cut by 3 bases, the J end by 1 base, with 9 bases between. The CDR3 DNA is TGTGCCAGCTCACCCCGGGGGGGGAACACTGAAGCTTTCTTT. Translation: CASSPRGGNTEAFF.

There are a few counts of this clone. The chain carries TRBV9 and TRBJ1-1; a possible D gene is TRBD1 (5 bases). Germline values: CDR1 SGDLS, CDR2 YYNGEE. V was shortened by 3 bases and J by 4 bases, with 16 bases between the two germline ends. The CDR3 is 15 residues long. In DNA, the CDR3 is TGTGCCAGCAGCGCTGGGGCCCTCGGGCCCACTGAAGCTTTCTTT. The encoded protein is CASSAGALGPTEAFF.

The chain employs TRBV5-6 and TRBJ2-7; a weak D match, TRBD1 (5 bases). Germline values: CDR1 SGHDT, CDR2 YYEEEE. Trimming left V 0 bases short and J 7 bases short, with 5 bases between. CDR3 length equals 11 residues. The DNA of the CDR3 is TGTGCCAGCAGCTTGGAGGGGGAGCAGTACTTC. Translating gives CASSLEGEQYF.

The rearrangement uses TRBV5-1 and TRBJ1-6, with D possibly matching TRBD1 (6 bases). Germline V gene lookup returns CDR1 SGHRS and CDR2 YFSETQ. This CDR3 is built from 15 residues. Trimming stripped 1 base from V and 10 bases from J, with 15 bases between. CDR3: CASSLIPGDHSPLHF. The CDR3 DNA follows: TGCGCCAGCAGCTTGATCCCAGGGGATCACTCACCCCTCCACTTT.

The chain carries TRBV28 and TRBJ1-1; D not resolved. Germline lookup yields CDR1 MDHEN and CDR2 SYDVKM. The CDR3 is made up of 14 amino acids. Trimming shortened V by 6 bases and J by 5 bases, and 16 bases separated the two germline ends. The chain's CDR3 is CASSQRAGRTEAFF. In nucleotides, the CDR3 is TGTGCCAGCAGCCAGAGGGCGGGGAGAACTGAAGCTTTCTTT.

This clone was counted ten times or more. This rearrangement joins TRBV7-2 to TRBJ1-3; TRBD1 might be the D (5 bases). CDR1 and CDR2 from the germline V gene are SGHTA and FQGNSA. V lost 4 bases to trimming and J lost 4 bases, with 14 bases between them. This CDR3 spans 15 amino acids. The CDR3 region is CASSWDQGRGNTIYF. For the CDR3, the DNA is TGTGCCAGCAGCTGGGATCAGGGTCGAGGAAACACCATATATTTT.

The chain carries TRBV6-1 and TRBJ2-3; D might be TRBD2 (5 bases). Trimming removed 6 bases from V and 5 bases from J, with 15 bases in between. Germline loops: CDR1 MNHNS, CDR2 SASEGT. CDR3 length: 14 residues. The CDR3 coding sequence is TGTGCCAGCAGGCCGGGAAGGGAGAAAGATACGCAGTATTTT. It encodes CASRPGREKDTQYF.

The chain employs TRBV30 and TRBJ1-2; possible D gene TRBD1, 5 bases. The CDR3 extends over 12 amino acids. Trimming stripped 4 bases from V and 5 bases from J, with 11 bases between. Germline V gene data show CDR1 as GTSNPN and CDR2 as SVGIG (reference sequence). The DNA of the CDR3 is TGTGCCTGGACCAGGGATAGGTATGGCTACACCTTC. Residues: CAWTRDRYGYTF.

CDR3 region: CASSLAEGDTQYF. CDR3 DNA: TGTGCCAGCAGCTTGGCCGAGGGAGATACGCAGTATTTT. This chain links TRBV5-4 with TRBJ2-3; D may be TRBD2 (5 bases). The V gene's germline CDR1 is SGHNT and CDR2 YYREEE (reference sequence). The CDR3 has 13 residues. Trimming removed 0 bases from V and 5 bases from J, with 7 bases in between.

The rearrangement uses TRBV2 and TRBJ1-2; weak D call: TRBD1 (6 bases). The V gene lost 5 bases and the J gene lost 8 bases, with 18 bases spanning the gap. Germline values: CDR1 SNHLY, CDR2 FYNNEI. The CDR3 contains 14 residues. The CDR3 nucleotides are TGTGCCAGCAGTTCGCTGGAAGGGGGTCGGGGCTACACCTTC. Translated: CASSSLEGGRGYTF.